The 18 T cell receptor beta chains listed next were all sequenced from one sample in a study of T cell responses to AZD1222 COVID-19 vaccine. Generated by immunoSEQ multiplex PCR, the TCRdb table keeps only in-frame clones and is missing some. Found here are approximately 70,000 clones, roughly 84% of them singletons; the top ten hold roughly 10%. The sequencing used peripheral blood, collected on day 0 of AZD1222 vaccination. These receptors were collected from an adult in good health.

The CDR3 loop reads CASSLTTGVNTEAFF. The CDR3 DNA reads TGTGCCAGCAGCTTAACGACAGGGGTGAACACTGAAGCTTTCTTT. The chain recombines TRBV11-2 with TRBJ1-1; 8 positions match TRBD1. With V trimmed by 2 bases and J by 0 bases, 2 bases remained unmatched. Germline values: CDR1 SGHAT, CDR2 FQNNGV. The CDR3 covers 15 residues.

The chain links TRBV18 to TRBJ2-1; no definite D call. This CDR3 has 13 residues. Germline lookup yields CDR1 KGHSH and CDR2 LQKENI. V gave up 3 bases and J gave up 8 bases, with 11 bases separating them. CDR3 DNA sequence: TGTGCCAGCTCACCGGTAGGCTGGGATGAGCAGTTCTTC. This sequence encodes CASSPVGWDEQFF.

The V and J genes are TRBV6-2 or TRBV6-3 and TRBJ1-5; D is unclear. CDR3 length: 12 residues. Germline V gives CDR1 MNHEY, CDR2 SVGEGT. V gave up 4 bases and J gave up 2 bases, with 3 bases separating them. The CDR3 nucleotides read TGTGCCAGCAGTTTACGCAATCAGCCCCAGCATTTT. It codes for CASSLRNQPQHF.

Written as DNA, the CDR3 is TGTGCCAGCAGCCACTGGGGGGAACTGTTTTTT. As protein: CASSHWGELFF. The V and J genes are TRBV3-1 (or the pseudogene TRBV3-2) and TRBJ1-4; TRBD1 might be the D (5 bases). Germline CDR1 and CDR2: LGHDT and YNNKEL (reference sequence). This CDR3 is 11 amino acids long. The V and J ends lost 3 bases and 12 bases respectively, with 8 bases between them.

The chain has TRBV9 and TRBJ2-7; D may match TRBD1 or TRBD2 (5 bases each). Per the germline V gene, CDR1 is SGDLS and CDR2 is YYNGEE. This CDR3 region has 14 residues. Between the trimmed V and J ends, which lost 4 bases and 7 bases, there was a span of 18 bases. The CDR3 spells CASSPRDQLWEQYF. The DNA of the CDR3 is TGTGCCAGCAGCCCACGGGACCAACTCTGGGAGCAGTACTTC.

The DNA for the CDR3 is TGTGCCAGCAGTGAAACCGGACAAGCCAACGGAAACACCATATATTTT. Its translation is CASSETGQANGNTIYF. The rearrangement uses TRBV2 and TRBJ1-3, with a tentative D call TRBD1 (5 bases). This CDR3 has 16 amino acids. Germline V gene sequence: CDR1 SNHLY, CDR2 FYNNEI. The germline V and J ends were trimmed by 2 bases and 4 bases, with 15 bases remaining between them.

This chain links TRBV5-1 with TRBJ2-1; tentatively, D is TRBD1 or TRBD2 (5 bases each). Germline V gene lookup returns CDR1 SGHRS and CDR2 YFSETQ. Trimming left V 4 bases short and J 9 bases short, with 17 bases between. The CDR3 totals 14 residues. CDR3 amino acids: CASSLGPTRGEQFF. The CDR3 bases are TGCGCCAGCAGCCTGGGACCGACGAGAGGTGAGCAGTTCTTC.

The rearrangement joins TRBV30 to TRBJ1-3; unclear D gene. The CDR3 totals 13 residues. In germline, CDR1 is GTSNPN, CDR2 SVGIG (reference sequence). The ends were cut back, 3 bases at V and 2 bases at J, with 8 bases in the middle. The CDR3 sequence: CAWRGPPGNTIYF. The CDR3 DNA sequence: TGTGCCTGGAGAGGACCCCCTGGAAACACCATATATTTT.

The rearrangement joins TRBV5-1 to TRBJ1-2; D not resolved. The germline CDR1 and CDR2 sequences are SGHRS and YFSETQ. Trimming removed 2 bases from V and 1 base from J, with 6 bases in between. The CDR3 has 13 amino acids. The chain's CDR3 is CASSLESNYGYTF. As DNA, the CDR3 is TGCGCCAGCAGCTTAGAGAGTAACTATGGCTACACCTTC.

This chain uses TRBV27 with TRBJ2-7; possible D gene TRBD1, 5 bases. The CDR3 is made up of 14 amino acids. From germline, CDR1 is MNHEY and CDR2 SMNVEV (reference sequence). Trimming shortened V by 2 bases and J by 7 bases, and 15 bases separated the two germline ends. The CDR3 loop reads CASSLGQGLREQYF. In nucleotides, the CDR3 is TGTGCCAGCAGTTTAGGGCAGGGCCTCAGGGAGCAGTACTTC.

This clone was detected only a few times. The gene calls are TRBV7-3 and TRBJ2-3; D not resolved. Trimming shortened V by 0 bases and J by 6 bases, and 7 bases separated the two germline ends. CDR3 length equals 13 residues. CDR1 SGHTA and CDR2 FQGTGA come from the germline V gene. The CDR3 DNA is TGTGCCAGCAGCTTAACGGTGGGGGATACGCAGTATTTT. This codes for CASSLTVGDTQYF.

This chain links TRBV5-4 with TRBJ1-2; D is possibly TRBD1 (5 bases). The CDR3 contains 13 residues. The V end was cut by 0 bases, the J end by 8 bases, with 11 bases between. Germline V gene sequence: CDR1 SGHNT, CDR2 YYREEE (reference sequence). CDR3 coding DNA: TGTGCCAGCAGCTTGGGACAGCTGGAAGGCTACACCTTC. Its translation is CASSLGQLEGYTF.

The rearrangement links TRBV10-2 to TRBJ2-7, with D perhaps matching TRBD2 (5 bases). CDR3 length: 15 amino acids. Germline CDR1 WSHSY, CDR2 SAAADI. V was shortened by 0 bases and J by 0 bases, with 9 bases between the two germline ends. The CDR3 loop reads CASSESNRGSYEQYF. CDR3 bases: TGCGCCAGCAGTGAGTCCAATCGGGGCTCCTACGAGCAGTACTTC.

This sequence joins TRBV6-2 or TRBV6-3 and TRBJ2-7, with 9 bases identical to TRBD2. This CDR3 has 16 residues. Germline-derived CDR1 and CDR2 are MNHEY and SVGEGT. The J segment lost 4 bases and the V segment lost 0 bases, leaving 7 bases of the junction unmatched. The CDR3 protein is CASSYSTSGLGYEQYF. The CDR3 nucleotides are TGTGCCAGCAGTTACTCGACTAGCGGCTTGGGGTACGAGCAGTACTTC.

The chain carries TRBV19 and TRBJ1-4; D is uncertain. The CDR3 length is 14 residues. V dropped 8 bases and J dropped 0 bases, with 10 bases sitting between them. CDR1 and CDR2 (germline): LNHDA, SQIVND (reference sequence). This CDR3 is CASRSLATNEKLFF. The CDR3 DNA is TGTGCCAGTCGGTCGCTTGCAACTAATGAAAAACTGTTTTTT.

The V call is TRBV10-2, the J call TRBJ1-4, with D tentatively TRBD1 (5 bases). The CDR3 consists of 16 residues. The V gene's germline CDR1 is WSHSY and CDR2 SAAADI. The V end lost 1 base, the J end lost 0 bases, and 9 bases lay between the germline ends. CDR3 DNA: TGCGCCAGCAGTGAGTGGGGGACTGCAACTAATGAAAAACTGTTTTTT. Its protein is CASSEWGTATNEKLFF.

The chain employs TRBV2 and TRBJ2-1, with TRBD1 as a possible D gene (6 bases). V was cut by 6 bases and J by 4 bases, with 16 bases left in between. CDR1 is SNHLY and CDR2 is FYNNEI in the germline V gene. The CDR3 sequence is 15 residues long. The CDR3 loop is CASRTTGTLYNEQFF. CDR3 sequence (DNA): TGTGCCAGCAGGACCACAGGGACCCTTTACAATGAGCAGTTCTTC.

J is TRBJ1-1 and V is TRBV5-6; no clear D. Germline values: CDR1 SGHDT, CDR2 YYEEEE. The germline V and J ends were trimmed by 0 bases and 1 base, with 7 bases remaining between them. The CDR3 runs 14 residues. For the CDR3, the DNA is TGTGCCAGCAGCTTGGGGCAGAGGAACACTGAAGCTTTCTTT. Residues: CASSLGQRNTEAFF.